The sequence of this T cell receptor beta chain was determined in a study of glioma-infiltrating T cells after dendritic cell vaccination (dated by TCRdb to about 2016). Regarding the complete study: The cohort comprised about 15 glioblastoma patients from Phase I and II dendritic cell vaccination trials, 9 newly diagnosed and 6 with recurrent disease. Patients received autologous tumor lysate-pulsed dendritic cell vaccination between about 2003 and 2013. The vaccine consisted of monocyte-derived dendritic cells cultured less than 9 days with IL-4 and GM-CSF, then pulsed overnight with autologous tumor lysate. Patients received three intradermal dendritic cell vaccine injections at biweekly intervals in the arm below the axilla. Tumor-infiltrating lymphocyte content was quantified and tumor and blood repertoires were compared in dendritic cell-vaccinated glioblastoma patients by deep sequencing of TCR beta CDR3 regions. Survival after dendritic cell vaccination was correlated with TCR sequencing metrics, such as TIL content and the overlap between tumor and blood repertoires. Results and caveats for the whole study, not just this receptor: TCR clonality showed no direct relationship with survival, which suggests that a diverse polyclonal response may be important. The TCR overlap response model with three groups was called speculative and said to need prospective validation. Longer time to progression and overall survival after dendritic cell vaccination were predicted by higher estimated pretreatment TIL content. The cohort was small and heterogeneous, few patients had complete blood and tumor sets, and even fewer had initial-recurrent tumor pairs.

TCRB CDR3 regions were amplified from about 1.9 ug genomic DNA, or all available DNA if less, using the immunoSEQ assay. For multiplex PCR, 60 forward primers for TCR V beta segments and 13 reverse primers for J beta segments were used. To estimate the number of reads per starting template, synthetic control templates were added to each sample at limiting dilution. The Illumina HiSeq System generated sequencing reads of 87 bp. The authors' pipeline ran thus. PCR and sequencing errors were removed by a nearest neighbor algorithm that merged closely related sequences. TCR overlap was defined as the percentage of unique tumor TCR beta sequences that were also found in the peripheral blood of the same patient. TCRdb limited this immuneACCESS table to in-frame rearrangements with V and J called. A share of clones is missing; checked studies link under half to unresolved V genes, and the rest is unexplained. V and J calls and clone size are given by that table; D and trimming were obtained from the DNA. The sample data list 90,000 to 100,000 clones, and 70% to 80% of these were observed just once. Around 5.9% of the sample goes to the ten largest clones.

Of note for this clone: The antigen this receptor binds is unknown. Base qualities are not provided; no much larger clone lies one nucleotide away.

Patients were selected for having adequate residual fresh-frozen tumor tissue and more than two years of available survival data. None of the glioblastoma patients carried an isocitrate dehydrogenase mutation, although molecular status otherwise varied. PBMC collection took place before vaccination, two weeks after the third vaccination, and at tumor progression if progression occurred. Genomic DNA was extracted with the Qiagen DNeasy Blood extraction Kit. Looking up the germline V gene (reference sequence) yields CDR1 MNHEY and CDR2 SMNVEV. The V end loses 2 bases and the J end loses 0 bases, and a stretch of 10 bases separates them. The CDR3 measures 15 amino acids from cysteine to phenylalanine. Solely the CDR3 DNA is kept, with 45 bases framed from the first base.

Source: blood, taken before dendritic cell vaccination. The chain links TRBV27 with TRBJ1-1; no D gene is confidently identified. The source is a human donor with glioblastoma. The base sequence is TGTGCCAGCAGTTTACTCGGGGATTTGAACACTGAAGCTTTCTTT. It translates to CASSLLGDLNTEAFF.